This TCR beta chain came from a study of neurological immune-mediated disorders. The sample holds many counts of this clonotype. About 1 million sorted CD4+ or CD8+ T cells made each library. There are 14 residues in the CDR3. Trimming left V 4 bases short and J 5 bases short, with 13 bases between. From germline, CDR1 is SGHRS and CDR2 YFSETQ. Synthesis of cDNA was performed by 5'RACE using 10-nucleotide random UMIs. In each sequencing run, over 170 million TCR-beta sequences were generated from 15-18 subjects. TCRdb re-derived calls from the 5' RACE reads in MiXCR, one entry per CDR3 protein. The table shows roughly 44,000 distinct CDR3 sequences, with about 6.9% occurring only once.

The rearrangement links TRBV5-1 to TRBJ2-1; possible D gene TRBD2, 6 bases. Sequencing used CD4+ T cells from blood. The sequence was collected from a woman aged 40 to 50 in good health. In DNA form, the CDR3 reads TGCGCCAGCAGCCCGAGCCAGCGGGACAATGAGCAGTTCTTC. Residues: CASSPSQRDNEQFF.